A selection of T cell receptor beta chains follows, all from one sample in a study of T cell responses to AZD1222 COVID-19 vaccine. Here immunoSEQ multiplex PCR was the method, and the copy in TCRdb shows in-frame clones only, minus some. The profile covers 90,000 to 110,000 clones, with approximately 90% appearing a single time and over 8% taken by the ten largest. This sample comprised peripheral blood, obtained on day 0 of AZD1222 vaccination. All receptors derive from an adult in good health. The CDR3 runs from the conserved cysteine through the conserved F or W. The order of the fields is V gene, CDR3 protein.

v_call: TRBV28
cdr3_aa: CASLSPTSGSRYEQYF

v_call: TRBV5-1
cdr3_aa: CASSSGLAGKEETQYF

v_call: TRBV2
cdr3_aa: CASSETLGTGGTVQPQHF

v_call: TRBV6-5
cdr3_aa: CASSTGISNYGYTF

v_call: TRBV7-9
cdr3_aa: CASSSSGRNTGELFF

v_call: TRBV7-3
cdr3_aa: CASSRTSGNTGELFF

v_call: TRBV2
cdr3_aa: CARGWTGEGEQYF

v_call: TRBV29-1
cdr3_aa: CSVVRSDRIGSEQYF

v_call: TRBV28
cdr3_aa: CASGSYEQYF

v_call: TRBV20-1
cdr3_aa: CSASGDLAGEPNEQFF

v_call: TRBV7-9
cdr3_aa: CASSRNTGELFF

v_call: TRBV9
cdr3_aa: CASSVATGGFYNEQFF

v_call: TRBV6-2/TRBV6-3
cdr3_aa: CASSSSGSGANVLTF

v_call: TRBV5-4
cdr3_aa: CASSPGGNTAPPTNEKLFF

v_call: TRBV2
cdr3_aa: CASSTGGWQPQHF

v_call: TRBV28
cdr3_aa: CASSLVQGDYGYTF

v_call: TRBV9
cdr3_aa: CASSVEAVSGNTIYF

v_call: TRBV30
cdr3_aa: CAWSRAGSFYEQYF

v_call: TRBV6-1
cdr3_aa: CASSEGAGLGKLFF

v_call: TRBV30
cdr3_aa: CAWSDGGSGRGANVLTF

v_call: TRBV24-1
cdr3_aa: CATSVVPGQGADGELFF

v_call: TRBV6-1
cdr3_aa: CASSDGTIYEQYF

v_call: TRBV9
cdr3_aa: CASSAGGGPDNEQFF

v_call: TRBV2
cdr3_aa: CASSEAPGQQPQHF

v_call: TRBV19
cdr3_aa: CASSIASQVGELFF

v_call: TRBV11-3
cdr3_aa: CASSLDNYEQYF

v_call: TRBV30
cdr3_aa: CAWSPISVYNEQFF

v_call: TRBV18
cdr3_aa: CASSPPGRDSPLHF

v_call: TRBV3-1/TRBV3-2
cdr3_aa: CASSLTRDTNYGYTF

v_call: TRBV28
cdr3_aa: CASSLFSSGNTGELFF

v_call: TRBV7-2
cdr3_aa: CASSLYADTQYF

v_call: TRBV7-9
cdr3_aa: CASSAVQGKETQYF

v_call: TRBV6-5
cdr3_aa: CASSYGVAGYEQYF

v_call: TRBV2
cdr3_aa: CASMPGRQNIQYF

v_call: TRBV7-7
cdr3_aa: CASSLEAGGYNEQFF

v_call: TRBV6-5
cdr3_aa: CASSRDTSNQPQHF

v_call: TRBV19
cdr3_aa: CASREQGTEAFF

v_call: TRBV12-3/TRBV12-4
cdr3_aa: CASSLFTGETQYF

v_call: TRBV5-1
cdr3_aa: CASSLPGTGANVLTF

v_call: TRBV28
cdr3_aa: CASRLQRISEAFF

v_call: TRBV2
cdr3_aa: CASRYSGTWVSYEQYF

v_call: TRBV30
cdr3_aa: CAWKTDTGYGYEQYF

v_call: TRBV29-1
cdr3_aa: CSVEKVSGANVLTF

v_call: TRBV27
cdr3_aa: CASRDPGLGTDTQYF

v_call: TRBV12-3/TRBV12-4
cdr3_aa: CASRSSGRGEQFF

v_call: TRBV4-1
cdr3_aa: CASSQDMPGGVRNEKLFF

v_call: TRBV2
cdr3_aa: CASSEVPQTLHEQFF

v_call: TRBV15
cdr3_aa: CATESPGQGAQPQHF

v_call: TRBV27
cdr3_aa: CASRLGTGGTEQYF

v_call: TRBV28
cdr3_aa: CASSLILAGGDNEQFF

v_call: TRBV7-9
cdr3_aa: CASSLALGTIYF

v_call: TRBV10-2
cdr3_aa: CASTVYISYEQYF

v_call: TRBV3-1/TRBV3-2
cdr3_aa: CASSPPGQFYNEQFF

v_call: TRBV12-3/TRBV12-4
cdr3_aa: CASSLVGVQPQHF

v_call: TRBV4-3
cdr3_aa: CASSQTEGGGYTF

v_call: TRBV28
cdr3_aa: CASSPGTSGPYEQYF

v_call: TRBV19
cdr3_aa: CASSLHPRDSTEAFF

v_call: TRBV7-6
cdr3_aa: CASSPIVRALQETQYF